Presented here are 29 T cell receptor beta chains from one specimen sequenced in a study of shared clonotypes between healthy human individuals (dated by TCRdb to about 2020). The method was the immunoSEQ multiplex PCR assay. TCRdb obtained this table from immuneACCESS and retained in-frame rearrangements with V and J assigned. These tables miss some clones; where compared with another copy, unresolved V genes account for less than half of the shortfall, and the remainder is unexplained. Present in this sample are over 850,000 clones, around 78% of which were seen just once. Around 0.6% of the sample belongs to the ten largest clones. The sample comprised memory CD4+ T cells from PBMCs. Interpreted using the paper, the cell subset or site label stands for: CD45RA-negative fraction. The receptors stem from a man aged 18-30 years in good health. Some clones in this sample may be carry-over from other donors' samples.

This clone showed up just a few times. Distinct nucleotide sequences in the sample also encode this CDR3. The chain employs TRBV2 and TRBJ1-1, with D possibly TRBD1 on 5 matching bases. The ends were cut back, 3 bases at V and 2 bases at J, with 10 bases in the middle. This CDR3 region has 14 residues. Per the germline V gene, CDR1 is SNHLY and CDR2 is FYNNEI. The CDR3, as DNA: TGTGCCAGCAGTGAGCAGGGAACCAACACTGAAGCTTTCTTT. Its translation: CASSEQGTNTEAFF.

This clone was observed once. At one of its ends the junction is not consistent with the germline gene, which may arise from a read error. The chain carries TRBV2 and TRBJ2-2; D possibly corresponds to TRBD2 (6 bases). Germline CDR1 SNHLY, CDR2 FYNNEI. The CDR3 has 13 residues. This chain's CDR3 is CAGRLDGRGELFF. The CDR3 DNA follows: TGTGCCGGCAGACTAGATGGCCGCGGGGAGCTGTTTTTT.

In DNA, the CDR3 is TGTGCCAGCAGCGGGACCGATGAGCAGTTCTTC. It specifies CASSGTDEQFF. This rearrangement joins TRBV2 to TRBJ2-1, with D perhaps matching TRBD1 or TRBD2 (5 bases each). Trimming left V 6 bases short and J 8 bases short, with 8 bases between. The CDR3 is 11 residues long. Germline V CDR1 and CDR2: SNHLY, FYNNEI.

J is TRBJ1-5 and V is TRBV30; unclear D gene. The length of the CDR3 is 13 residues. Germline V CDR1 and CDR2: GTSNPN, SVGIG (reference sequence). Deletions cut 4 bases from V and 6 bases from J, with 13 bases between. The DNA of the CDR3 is TGTGCCTGGACCCAGAACGTTGGTCAGCCCCAGCATTTT. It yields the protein CAWTQNVGQPQHF.

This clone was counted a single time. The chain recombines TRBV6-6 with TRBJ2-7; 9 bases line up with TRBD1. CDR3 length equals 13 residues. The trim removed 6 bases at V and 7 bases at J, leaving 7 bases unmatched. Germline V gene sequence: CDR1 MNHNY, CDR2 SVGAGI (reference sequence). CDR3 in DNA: TGTGCCAGCAGGACAGGGGGATTAATTGAGCAGTACTTC. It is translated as CASRTGGLIEQYF.

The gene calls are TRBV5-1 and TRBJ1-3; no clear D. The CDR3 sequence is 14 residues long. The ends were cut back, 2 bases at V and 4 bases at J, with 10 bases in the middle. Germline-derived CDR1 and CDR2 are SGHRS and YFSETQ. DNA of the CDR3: TGCGCCAGCAGCTTTCTGGGGTGGGGAAACACCATATATTTT. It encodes CASSFLGWGNTIYF.

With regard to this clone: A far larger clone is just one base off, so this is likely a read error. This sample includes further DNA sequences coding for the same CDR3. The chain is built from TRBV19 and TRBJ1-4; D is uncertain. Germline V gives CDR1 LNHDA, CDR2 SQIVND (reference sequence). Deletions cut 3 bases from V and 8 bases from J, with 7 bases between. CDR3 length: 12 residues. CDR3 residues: CASSMVREKLFF. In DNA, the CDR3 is TGTGCCAGTAGTATGGTTCGGGAAAAACTGTTTTTT.

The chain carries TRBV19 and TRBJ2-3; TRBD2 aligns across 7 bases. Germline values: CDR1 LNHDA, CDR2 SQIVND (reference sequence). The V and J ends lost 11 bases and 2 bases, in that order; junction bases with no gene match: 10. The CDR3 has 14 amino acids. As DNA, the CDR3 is TGTGCCTCCAGTAGCGGGCCCCTCACAGATACGCAGTATTTT. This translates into CASSSGPLTDTQYF.

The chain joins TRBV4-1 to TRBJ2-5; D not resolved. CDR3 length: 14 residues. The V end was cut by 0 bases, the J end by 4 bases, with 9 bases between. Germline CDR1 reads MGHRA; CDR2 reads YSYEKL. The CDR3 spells CASSQDGFRETQYF. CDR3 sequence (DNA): TGCGCCAGCAGCCAAGATGGGTTTAGAGAGACCCAGTACTTC.

The CDR3 spells CASSYQRGNQPQHF. CDR3 bases: TGTGCCAGCAGTTACCAACGGGGCAATCAGCCCCAGCATTTT. The chain uses TRBV6-5 and TRBJ1-5; D ambiguous. The CDR3 has 14 amino acids. V dropped 2 bases and J dropped 2 bases, with 7 bases sitting between them. Germline V gives CDR1 MNHEY, CDR2 SVGAGI.

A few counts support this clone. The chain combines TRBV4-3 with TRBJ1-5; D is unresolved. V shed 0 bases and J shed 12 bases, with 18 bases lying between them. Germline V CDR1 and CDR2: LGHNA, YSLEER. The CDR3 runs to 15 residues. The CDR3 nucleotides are TGCGCCAGCAGCCAAGATCGGGTGGGCGGACTTATCCAGCATTTT. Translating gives CASSQDRVGGLIQHF.

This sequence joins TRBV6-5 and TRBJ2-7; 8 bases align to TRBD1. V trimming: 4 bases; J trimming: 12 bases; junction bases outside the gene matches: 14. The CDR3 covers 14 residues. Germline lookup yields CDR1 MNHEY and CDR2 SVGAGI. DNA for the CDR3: TGTGCCAGCAGTTCCACTTCGGGACAGGCGTCGGGGTACTTC. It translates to CASSSTSGQASGYF.

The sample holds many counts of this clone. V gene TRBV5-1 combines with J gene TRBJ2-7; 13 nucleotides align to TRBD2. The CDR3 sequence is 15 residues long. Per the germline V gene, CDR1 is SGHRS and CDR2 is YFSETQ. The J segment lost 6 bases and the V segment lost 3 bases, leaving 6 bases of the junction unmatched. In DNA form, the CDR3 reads TGCGCCAGCAGCTCCTCGGGACTAGCGGGACGCGAGCAGTACTTC. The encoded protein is CASSSSGLAGREQYF.

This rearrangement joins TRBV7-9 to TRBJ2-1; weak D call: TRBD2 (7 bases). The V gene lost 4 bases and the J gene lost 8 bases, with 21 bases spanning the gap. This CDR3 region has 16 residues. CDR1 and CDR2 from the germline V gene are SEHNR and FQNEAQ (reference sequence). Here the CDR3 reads CASSSFGGGSIYEQFF. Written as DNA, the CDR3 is TGTGCCAGCAGCTCCTTTGGGGGCGGGAGTATCTATGAGCAGTTCTTC.

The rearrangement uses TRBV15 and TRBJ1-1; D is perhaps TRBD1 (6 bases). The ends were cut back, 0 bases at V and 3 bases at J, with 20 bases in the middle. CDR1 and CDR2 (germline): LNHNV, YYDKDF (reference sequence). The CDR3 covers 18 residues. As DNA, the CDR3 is TGTGCCACCAGCAGAGATCTGGGGGGCTACGTGCGAGACACTGAAGCTTTCTTT. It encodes CATSRDLGGYVRDTEAFF.

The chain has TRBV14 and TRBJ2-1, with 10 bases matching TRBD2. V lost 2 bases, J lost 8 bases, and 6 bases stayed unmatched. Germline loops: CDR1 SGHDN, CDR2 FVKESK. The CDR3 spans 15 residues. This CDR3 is CASSQLSGRADEQFF. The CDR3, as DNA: TGTGCCAGCAGCCAATTAAGCGGGAGGGCAGATGAGCAGTTCTTC.

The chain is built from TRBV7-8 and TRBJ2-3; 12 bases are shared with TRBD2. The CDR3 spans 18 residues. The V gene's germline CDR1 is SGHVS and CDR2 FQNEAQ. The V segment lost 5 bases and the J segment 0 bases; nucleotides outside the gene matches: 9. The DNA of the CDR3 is TGTGCCAGCAGCCCAGGACTAGCGGGAACGACTAGCACAGATACGCAGTATTTT. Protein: CASSPGLAGTTSTDTQYF.

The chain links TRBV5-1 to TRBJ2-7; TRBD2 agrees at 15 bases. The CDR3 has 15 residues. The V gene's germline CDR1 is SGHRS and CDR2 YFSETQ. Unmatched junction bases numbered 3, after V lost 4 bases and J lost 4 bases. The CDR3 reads CASSQGTSGGYEQYF. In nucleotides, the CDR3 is TGCGCCAGCAGCCAAGGGACTAGCGGGGGGTACGAGCAGTACTTC.

The DNA for the CDR3 is TGTGCCAGCAGCTTATATTCAGGGGGGACCACTGAAGCTTTCTTT. Translated: CASSLYSGGTTEAFF. The rearrangement joins TRBV7-3 to TRBJ1-1; the match to TRBD1 covers 7 bases. V was pared by 2 bases and J by 4 bases, with 7 bases of the junction left unmatched. CDR3 length: 15 amino acids. Germline V gene data show CDR1 as SGHTA and CDR2 as FQGTGA. Filled out from reference TRBV7-3 and TRBJ1-1, the complete variable domain reads GAGVSQTPSNKVTEKGKYVELRCDPISGHTALYWYRQSLGQGPEFLIYFQGTGAADDSGLPNDRFFAVRPEGSVSTLKIQRTERGDSAVYLCASSLYSGGTTEAFFGQGTRLTVV.

For the CDR3, the DNA is TGTGCCAGCAGTCCGTATACAGGGCCGGTTGATGAAAAACTGTTTTTT. Protein sequence: CASSPYTGPVDEKLFF. The chain employs TRBV28 and TRBJ1-4, with D tentatively TRBD1 (6 bases). The CDR3 extends over 16 amino acids. The germline CDR1 and CDR2 sequences are MDHEN and SYDVKM. V lost 5 bases, J lost 6 bases, and 19 bases lay in between.

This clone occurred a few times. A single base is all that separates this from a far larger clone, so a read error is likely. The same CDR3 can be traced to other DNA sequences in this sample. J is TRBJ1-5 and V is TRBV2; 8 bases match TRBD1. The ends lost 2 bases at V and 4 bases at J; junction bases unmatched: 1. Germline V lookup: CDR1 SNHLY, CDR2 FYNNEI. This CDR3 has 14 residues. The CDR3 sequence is CASSEWDRNQPQHF. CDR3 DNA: TGTGCCAGCAGTGAATGGGACAGGAATCAGCCCCAGCATTTT. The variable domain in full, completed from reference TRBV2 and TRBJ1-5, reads EPEVTQTPSHQVTQMGQEVILRCVPISNHLYFYWYRQILGQKVEFLVSFYNNEISEKSEIFDDQFSVERPDGSNFTLKIRSTKLEDSAMYFCASSEWDRNQPQHFGDGTRLSIL.

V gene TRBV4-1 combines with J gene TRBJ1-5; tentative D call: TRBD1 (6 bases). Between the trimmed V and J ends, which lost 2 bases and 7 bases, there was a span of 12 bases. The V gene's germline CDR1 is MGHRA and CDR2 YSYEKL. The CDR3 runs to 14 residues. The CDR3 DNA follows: TGCGCCAGCAGCCAATTAAGGGGGGGACAGCCCCAGCATTTT. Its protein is CASSQLRGGQPQHF.

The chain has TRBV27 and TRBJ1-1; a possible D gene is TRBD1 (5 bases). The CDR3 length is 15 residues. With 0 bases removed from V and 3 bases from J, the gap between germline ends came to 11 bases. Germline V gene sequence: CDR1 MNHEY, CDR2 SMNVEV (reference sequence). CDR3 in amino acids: CASSLSDRSYTEAFF. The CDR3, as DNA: TGTGCCAGCAGTTTATCTGACAGATCCTACACTGAAGCTTTCTTT.

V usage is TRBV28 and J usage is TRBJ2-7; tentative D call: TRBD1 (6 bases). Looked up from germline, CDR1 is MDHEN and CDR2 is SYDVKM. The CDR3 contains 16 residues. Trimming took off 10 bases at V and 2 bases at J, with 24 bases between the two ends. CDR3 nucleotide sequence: TGTGCCACGACAGGTCCCAATGTATTATTACCCTACGAGCAGTACTTC. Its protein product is CATTGPNVLLPYEQYF.

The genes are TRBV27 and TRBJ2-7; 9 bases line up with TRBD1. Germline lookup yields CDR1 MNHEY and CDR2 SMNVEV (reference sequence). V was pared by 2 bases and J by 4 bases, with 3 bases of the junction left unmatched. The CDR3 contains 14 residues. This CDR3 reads CASSLGGQGYEQYF. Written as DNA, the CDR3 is TGTGCCAGCAGTTTAGGCGGACAGGGGTACGAGCAGTACTTC.

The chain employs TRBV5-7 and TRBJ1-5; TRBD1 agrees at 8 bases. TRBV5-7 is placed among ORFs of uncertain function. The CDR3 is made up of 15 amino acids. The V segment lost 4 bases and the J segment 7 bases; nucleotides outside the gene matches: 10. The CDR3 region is CASSPDRAMGQPQHF. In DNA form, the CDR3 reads TGTGCCAGCAGCCCGGACAGGGCCATGGGGCAGCCCCAGCATTTT.

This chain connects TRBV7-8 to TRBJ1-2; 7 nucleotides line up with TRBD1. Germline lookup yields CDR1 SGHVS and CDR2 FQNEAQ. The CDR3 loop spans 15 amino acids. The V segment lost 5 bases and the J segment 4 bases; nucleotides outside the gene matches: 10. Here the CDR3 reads CASSINRGSLYGYTF. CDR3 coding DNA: TGTGCCAGCAGCATCAACAGGGGTTCCCTCTATGGCTACACCTTC.

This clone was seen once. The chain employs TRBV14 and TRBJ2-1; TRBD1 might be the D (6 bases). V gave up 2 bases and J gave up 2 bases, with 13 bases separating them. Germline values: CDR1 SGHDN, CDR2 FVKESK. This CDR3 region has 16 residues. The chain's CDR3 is CASSQKTGSAYNEQFF. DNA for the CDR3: TGTGCCAGCAGCCAAAAGACAGGATCCGCCTACAATGAGCAGTTCTTC.

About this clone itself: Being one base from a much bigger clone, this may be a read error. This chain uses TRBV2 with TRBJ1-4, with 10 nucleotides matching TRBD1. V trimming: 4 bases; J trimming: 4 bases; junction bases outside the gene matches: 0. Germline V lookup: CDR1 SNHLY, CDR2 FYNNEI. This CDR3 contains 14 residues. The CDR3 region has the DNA TGTGCCAGCAGTGGGACAGGGGGTAATGAAAAACTGTTTTTT. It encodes CASSGTGGNEKLFF.